This T cell receptor beta chain was captured by sequencing in a study of CD8+ T cells in alopecia areata. Looking at the study overall: The study gave tofacitinib for 6 to 18 months, then 6 months off drug. Study-wide findings and caveats: Given one nonresponder, whether baseline CD8+ expansion relates to response remains uncertain.

Points on this clone: Antigen specificity is unknown.

Treatment meaning: oral pan-JAK inhibitor, 5-10 mg twice daily. PBMCs were stained for CD3, CD4 and CD8, and CD4+ and CD8+ T cells were sorted. CDR3 size: 11 residues. The V gene lost 6 bases and the J gene lost 3 bases, with 6 bases spanning the gap. The germline gives CDR1 MGHDK, CDR2 SYGVNS. Sequencing templates came from extracted RNA that was reverse transcribed into cDNA. Repertoires were generated with immunoSEQ multiplex PCR, while TCRdb's copy carries only in-frame clones and drops some. Here the sample spans about 270,000 clones, 45% to 70% being singletons. This rearrangement joins TRBV25-1 to TRBJ2-7; no clear D. This specimen consisted of CD4+ T cells sorted from blood, obtained around week 54, from a patient treated with tofacitinib. The receptor was isolated from a human donor with alopecia areata. CDR3 nucleotides: TGTGCCAGCAGGGACGGCTACGAGCAGTACTTC. Amino acid sequence: CASRDGYEQYF.